This TCR beta chain came from a study of beta chain features in type 1 diabetes. Findings and caveats of the study: There was a moderate but significant shortening of TCRB CDR3s in all four CD4+ subsets of Type 1 diabetes patients. Cells carrying high TCR expression could end up over-represented when cDNA is sequenced.

cDNA synthesis used the whole RNA isolate, giving expressed TCRB sequences. For naive, central memory and regulatory T cell samples, reads averaged around 3.8 million. Assay used: immunoSEQ multiplex PCR; TCRdb lists only in-frame clones, some missing. Of tens of thousands of clones listed, about 61% are singletons. To note about this clone: Its antigen is unknown.

The CDR3 is 15 residues long. Trimming cost V 6 bases and J 1 base; bases outside gene matches: 4. Germline assignment: CDR1 SQVTM and CDR2 ANQGSEA. The sequenced sample consisted of Tregs from blood. The rearrangement uses TRBV29-1 and TRBJ2-2; 11 positions match TRBD1. This TCR was sampled from a young woman in good health. This CDR3 reads CSVSGTGGNTGELFF. The CDR3 DNA reads TGCAGCGTGTCCGGGACAGGGGGGAACACCGGGGAGCTGTTTTTT.